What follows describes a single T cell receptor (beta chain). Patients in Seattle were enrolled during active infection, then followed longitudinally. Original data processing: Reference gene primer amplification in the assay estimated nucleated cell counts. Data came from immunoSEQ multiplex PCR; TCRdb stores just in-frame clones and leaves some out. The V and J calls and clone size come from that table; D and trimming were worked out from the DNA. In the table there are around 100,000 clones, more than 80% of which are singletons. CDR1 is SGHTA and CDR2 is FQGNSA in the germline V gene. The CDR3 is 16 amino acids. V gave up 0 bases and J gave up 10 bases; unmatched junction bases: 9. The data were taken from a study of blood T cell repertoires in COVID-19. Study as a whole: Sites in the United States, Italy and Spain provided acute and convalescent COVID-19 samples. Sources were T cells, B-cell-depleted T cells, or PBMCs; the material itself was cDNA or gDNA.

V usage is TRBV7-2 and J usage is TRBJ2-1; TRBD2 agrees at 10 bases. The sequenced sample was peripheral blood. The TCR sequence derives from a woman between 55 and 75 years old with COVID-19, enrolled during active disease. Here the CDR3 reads CASSLAQAGGPNEQFF. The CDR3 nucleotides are TGTGCCAGCAGCTTAGCGCAAGCGGGGGGGCCTAACGAGCAGTTCTTC.